The rows below give T cell receptor beta chains drawn from one sample of a study of blood T cells in healthy people across ages. MiXCR, run by TCRdb on the 5' RACE reads, gives a single entry per CDR3 protein. This table has over a million distinct CDR3 sequences, 42% appearing once. The sample was blood. These receptors came from a woman aged 18 to 35 in good health. Both conserved end residues are part of each CDR3. A D gene is named only where the DNA matches it firmly. Not every row has a clone size; where given, it reads once, few, many or a size class.

TRBV6-5,.,13,.,TRBJ2-5,CASSYGFQETQYF,TGTGCCAGCAGTTACGGCTTCCAAGAGACCCAGTACTTC
TRBV5-1,few,12,.,TRBJ2-3,CASSFQRDTQYF,TGCGCCAGCAGCTTCCAAAGGGATACGCAGTATTTT
TRBV20-1,.,11,.,TRBJ2-1,CSARWSSEQFF,TGCAGTGCTAGATGGTCTTCCGAGCAGTTCTTC
TRBV2,.,13,.,TRBJ2-7,CATLRTDLYEQYF,TGTGCCACCTTAAGGACAGATCTCTACGAGCAGTACTTC
TRBV12-3/TRBV12-4,.,13,TRBD1,TRBJ1-2,CASSKGTAYGYTF,TGTGCCAGCAGCAAAGGGACAGCCTATGGCTACACCTTC
TRBV12-3/TRBV12-4,few,16,.,TRBJ1-3,CASSLVAAATGNTIYF,TGTGCCAGCAGTTTAGTTGCGGCTGCAACTGGAAACACCATATATTTT
TRBV2,.,13,.,TRBJ2-5,CASRSGGDNEQYF,TGTGCCAGCAGGTCCGGCGGCGACAATGAGCAGTACTTC
TRBV20-1,few,12,.,TRBJ2-7,CSARPLSYEQYF,TGCAGTGCTAGGCCTCTGAGCTACGAGCAGTACTTC
TRBV5-1,once,15,TRBD1,TRBJ1-1,CASSSGTGADTEAFF,TGCGCCAGCAGCTCCGGGACAGGGGCTGACACTGAAGCTTTCTTT
TRBV2,few,14,.,TRBJ1-1,CASSSIQGRTEAFF,TGTGCCAGCAGCTCGATACAGGGTCGCACTGAAGCTTTCTTT
TRBV6-2/TRBV6-3,.,17,TRBD1,TRBJ1-5,CASSYSLVRGPGQPQHF,TGTGCCAGCAGTTACTCTCTGGTCAGGGGGCCCGGTCAGCCCCAGCATTTT
TRBV20-1,.,18,.,TRBJ2-1,CSAREAYRRSDHPDEQFF,TGCAGTGCTAGAGAAGCCTACCGTCGTAGCGACCATCCCGATGAGCAGTTCTTC
TRBV2,.,15,.,TRBJ1-6,CASSEAGQTFSPLHF,TGTGCCAGCAGTGAGGCGGGACAAACTTTCTCACCCCTCCACTTT
TRBV10-3,few,12,.,TRBJ2-7,CAISLDSYEQYF,TGTGCCATCAGCCTCGACAGCTACGAGCAGTACTTC
TRBV19,once,15,.,TRBJ1-6,CASTGRSPYNSPLHF,TGTGCCAGTACGGGGAGGAGCCCCTATAATTCGCCCCTCCACTTT
TRBV5-1,.,14,.,TRBJ1-2,CASSWAGANYGCTF,TGCGCCAGCAGCTGGGCAGGGGCCAACTATGGCTGCACCTTC
TRBV28,few,14,.,TRBJ2-4,CASFPGSSKNIQYF,TGTGCCAGCTTCCCGGGCAGTTCCAAAAACATTCAGTACTTC
TRBV6-6,.,16,TRBD2,TRBJ2-3,CASSSPLAESTDTQYF,TGTGCCAGCAGTTCACCACTAGCGGAGTCCACAGATACGCAGTATTTT
TRBV18,.,14,.,TRBJ2-7,CASSPSQTTYEQYF,TGTGCCAGCTCACCAAGCCAGACGACGTACGAGCAGTACTTC
TRBV10-3,.,14,.,TRBJ1-1,CAISANSLNTEAFF,TGTGCCATCAGTGCAAACAGTTTGAACACTGAAGCTTTCTTT
TRBV6-1,.,14,TRBD1,TRBJ2-1,CALGLGQVGDERFF,TGTGCTTTAGGGCTGGGACAGGTCGGCGATGAGCGGTTCTTC
TRBV12-5,few,14,.,TRBJ2-3,CATSQEGPVGTQYF,TGTGCTACCAGCCAAGAGGGTCCGGTAGGTACGCAGTATTTT
TRBV29-1,few,15,.,TRBJ2-3,CSVNGLQGPIDTQYF,TGCAGCGTTAACGGCCTCCAGGGGCCCATAGATACGCAGTATTTT
TRBV7-8,few,17,.,TRBJ2-2,CASSNLRLGLDSGELFF,TGTGCCAGCAGTAATCTCAGGCTTGGACTTGACTCCGGGGAGCTGTTTTTT
TRBV4-1,few,15,.,TRBJ2-7,CASSLASFSSYEQYF,TGCGCCAGCAGCCTCGCGAGCTTTAGCTCCTACGAGCAGTACTTC
TRBV5-1,few,17,.,TRBJ2-1,CASSLAGTPGNYNEQFF,TGCGCCAGCAGCTTGGCAGGGACACCGGGTAACTACAATGAGCAGTTCTTC
TRBV20-1,few,12,.,TRBJ2-2,CSAARDTGELFF,TGCAGTGCTGCCCGGGACACCGGGGAGCTGTTTTTT
TRBV5-1,few,16,.,TRBJ1-2,CASSPWGGLGNYGYTF,TGCGCCAGCAGCCCGTGGGGGGGCCTGGGAAACTATGGCTACACCTTC
TRBV4-1,.,14,.,TRBJ2-7,CASSPNTGSYEQYF,TGCGCCAGCAGCCCAAACACAGGCTCCTACGAGCAGTACTTC
TRBV5-1,.,13,TRBD2,TRBJ2-7,CASSSLAGDEQYF,TGCGCCAGCAGCTCCTTGGCGGGGGACGAGCAGTACTTC
TRBV27,few,13,TRBD2,TRBJ2-2,CASSFQREKELFF,TGTGCCAGCAGTTTCCAGCGGGAGAAGGAGCTGTTTTTT
TRBV20-1,.,14,.,TRBJ2-7,CSAPPFDSPYEQYF,TGCAGTGCCCCTCCCTTTGACAGCCCCTACGAGCAGTACTTC
TRBV6-5,few,13,TRBD2,TRBJ2-1,CASSYPSGGGQFF,TGTGCCAGCAGTTACCCGTCGGGGGGAGGGCAGTTCTTC
TRBV6-4,many,16,TRBD1,TRBJ2-3,CASSDEGGTGADTQYF,TGTGCCAGCAGTGACGAAGGGGGGACAGGGGCAGATACGCAGTATTTT
TRBV12-3/TRBV12-4,few,15,.,TRBJ2-7,CASSLRGVGSYEQYF,TGTGCCAGCAGTTTAAGGGGTGTGGGCTCCTACGAGCAGTACTTC
TRBV5-1,.,14,TRBD1,TRBJ2-7,CASSSRTGIHEQYF,TGCGCCAGCAGCTCCAGGACAGGTATCCACGAGCAGTACTTC
TRBV14,few,16,TRBD2,TRBJ2-1,CASSRVRTSGYNEQFF,TGTGCCAGCAGCCGAGTCCGGACTAGCGGGTACAATGAGCAGTTCTTC
TRBV27,.,13,.,TRBJ1-1,CASLPPGWTEAFF,TGTGCCAGCCTCCCTCCGGGTTGGACTGAAGCTTTCTTT
TRBV12-3/TRBV12-4,.,15,.,TRBJ1-2,CASSPYRDWNYGYTF,TGTGCCAGCAGTCCTTACCGGGACTGGAACTATGGCTACACCTTC
TRBV20-1,.,13,TRBD1,TRBJ1-2,CSAYGQGEGGYTF,TGCAGTGCTTACGGACAGGGAGAAGGTGGCTACACCTTC
TRBV2,few,15,TRBD1,TRBJ2-5,CASSEGQAYQETQYF,TGTGCCAGCAGTGAGGGACAGGCGTACCAAGAGACCCAGTACTTC
TRBV20-1,.,17,.,TRBJ1-4,CSAPPGGVMETNEKLFF,TGCAGTGCTCCACCGGGTGGGGTCATGGAAACTAATGAAAAACTGTTTTTT
TRBV7-9,.,11,.,TRBJ2-7,CTSSAAYEQYF,TGTACCAGCAGTGCAGCCTACGAGCAGTACTTC
TRBV5-5,.,18,TRBD2,TRBJ2-3,CASSSRPPGAGGSDTQYF,TGTGCCAGCAGCTCGCGCCCACCTGGGGCGGGGGGCTCAGATACGCAGTATTTT
TRBV7-9,.,15,TRBD2,TRBJ2-1,CASSSPLAASHEQFF,TGTGCCAGCAGCTCCCCTCTAGCGGCCTCTCATGAGCAGTTCTTC
TRBV29-1,.,16,TRBD1,TRBJ2-4,CSVEDHVGQGWNIQYF,TGCAGCGTTGAAGATCATGTCGGACAGGGGTGGAACATTCAGTACTTC
TRBV6-5,few,15,.,TRBJ2-1,CASFLGPEYQETQFF,TGTGCCAGCTTCCTGGGACCGGAGTACCAAGAGACCCAGTTCTTC
TRBV2,.,13,.,TRBJ1-6,CASIPERDSPPHF,TGTGCCAGCATCCCAGAAAGGGATTCACCCCCCCACTTT
TRBV3-1,few,13,.,TRBJ2-1,CASSQAASNEQFF,TGTGCCAGCAGCCAAGCAGCCAGCAATGAGCAGTTCTTC
TRBV20-1,.,13,TRBD2,TRBJ2-7,CSAISGGEYEQYF,TGCAGTGCTATTAGCGGGGGGGAGTACGAGCAGTACTTC
TRBV6-5,.,14,TRBD2,TRBJ2-1,CASMGREWYNEQFF,TGTGCCAGCATGGGGCGGGAGTGGTACAATGAGCAGTTCTTC
TRBV27,.,17,TRBD2,TRBJ2-1,CASMWVAGAITYNEQFF,TGTGCCAGCATGTGGGTAGCGGGGGCGATAACCTACAATGAGCAGTTCTTC
TRBV9,few,13,TRBD1,TRBJ2-1,CASTGQGFDEQFF,TGTGCCAGCACGGGACAGGGGTTCGATGAGCAGTTCTTC
TRBV20-1,.,15,.,TRBJ2-7,CSVMAGQGSYNEQYF,TGCAGTGTAATGGCGGGGCAGGGATCCTACAATGAGCAGTACTTC
TRBV25-1,.,15,.,TRBJ1-1,CASSEWSVGNTEAFF,TGTGCCAGCAGTGAATGGTCGGTGGGGAACACTGAAGCTTTCTTT
TRBV5-1,once,14,TRBD2,TRBJ2-3,CASSPGLVSDTQYF,TGCGCCAGCAGTCCAGGACTAGTCTCAGATACGCAGTATTTT
TRBV6-5,few,15,.,TRBJ1-4,CASSYNEGFNEKLFF,TGTGCCAGCAGTTACAACGAGGGTTTTAATGAAAAACTGTTTTTT